One and the same sample provided the 10 T cell receptor beta chains below, sequenced in a study of beta chain features in type 1 diabetes. TCRB transcripts that were expressed got sequenced, as all of the isolated RNA had been reverse transcribed. Produced via immunoSEQ multiplex PCR; TCRdb's table is partial and in-frame only. The sample yields 400,000 to 450,000 clones, approximately 15% seen once. Sequences were obtained from naive CD4+ T cells from blood. The receptors were sampled from a man under 40 in good health.

The chain is built from TRBV29-1 and TRBJ2-6; 7 nucleotides line up with TRBD1. The CDR3 is 15 residues long. Germline CDR1 reads SQVTM; CDR2 reads ANQGSEA. V lost 7 bases to trimming and J lost 0 bases; unmatched junction nucleotides: 6. DNA for the CDR3: TGCAGCGCCGGGACAGCTAGCTCTGGGGCCAACGTCCTGACTTTC. Translating gives CSAGTASSGANVLTF.

This rearrangement joins TRBV18 to TRBJ2-1, with D tentatively TRBD2 (5 bases). Trimming left V 3 bases short and J 3 bases short, with 18 bases between. CDR1 and CDR2 (germline): KGHSH, LQKENI. The CDR3 is made up of 17 amino acids. The CDR3, as DNA: TGTGCCAGCTCACCTCTCTTACAGCGGCTGGACTACAATGAGCAGTTCTTC. Translated, it gives CASSPLLQRLDYNEQFF.

This clone appeared a few times. J is TRBJ2-7 and V is TRBV14; D uncertain. V shed 2 bases and J shed 8 bases, with 10 bases lying between them. CDR3 length: 12 residues. Per the germline V gene, CDR1 is SGHDN and CDR2 is FVKESK. CDR3 residues: CASSQRYTQQYF. The CDR3 DNA is TGTGCCAGCAGCCAACGATACACTCAGCAGTACTTC.

V and J are TRBV5-1 and TRBJ2-5, with D tentatively TRBD2 (6 bases). The CDR3 is 14 residues long. V shed 4 bases and J shed 4 bases, with 14 bases lying between them. Per germline, CDR1 SGHRS and CDR2 YFSETQ. CDR3 residues: CASSPGGVRETQYF. The CDR3 DNA reads as TGCGCCAGCAGCCCTGGCGGGGTCCGAGAGACCCAGTACTTC.

The V gene is TRBV10-3, the J gene TRBJ2-1; D gene unclear. Germline CDR1 reads ENHRY; CDR2 reads SYGVKD. Trimming removed 0 bases from V and 12 bases from J, with 9 bases in between. The CDR3 runs 12 residues. CDR3 sequence (DNA): TGTGCCATCAGTGAGTCGGAGACTCTGCAGTTCTTC. Protein product: CAISESETLQFF.

This clone was recorded a few times. The chain has TRBV30 and TRBJ1-2; weak D call: TRBD1 (5 bases). The CDR3 consists of 12 residues. The V and J ends lost 5 bases and 8 bases respectively, with 15 bases between them. Looked up from germline, CDR1 is GTSNPN and CDR2 is SVGIG (reference sequence). The CDR3 nucleotides read TGTGCCTGGGCCCCAGGGACGGGGGGCTACACCTTC. Amino acids: CAWAPGTGGYTF.

This clone was seen repeatedly, ten times or more. The rearrangement uses TRBV2 and TRBJ1-6, with 8 nucleotides matching TRBD1. There are 13 residues in the CDR3. The germline CDR1 and CDR2 sequences are SNHLY and FYNNEI. Trimming removed 1 base from V and 12 bases from J; junction bases left unmatched: 2. The CDR3 DNA follows: TGTGCCAGCAGTGAAGGACAGGGGTTACCCCTCCACTTT. The encoded protein is CASSEGQGLPLHF.

CDR3 nucleotides: TGTGCCAGCAGCCAGACCGGGACAGGGGGCTATGGCTACACCTTC. It is translated as CASSQTGTGGYGYTF. The chain combines TRBV27 with TRBJ1-2, with 11 bases aligning to TRBD1. This CDR3 has 15 residues. Germline CDR1 is MNHEY and CDR2 is SMNVEV (reference sequence). With 6 bases clipped from V and 4 bases from J, the junction kept 7 bases outside the gene matches.

With regard to this clone: Other DNA sequences from this sample encode an identical CDR3 as well. The chain links TRBV10-3 to TRBJ2-7, with 9 bases that match TRBD1. Germline CDR1 reads ENHRY; CDR2 reads SYGVKD. The CDR3 runs 14 residues. Trimming removed 4 bases from V and 4 bases from J; junction bases left unmatched: 5. Here the CDR3 DNA reads TGTGCCATCAGTGCCGGGACAGGGATTTACGAGCAGTACTTC. This translates into CAISAGTGIYEQYF.

This clone was seen ten or more times. V and J are TRBV29-1 and TRBJ2-3, with TRBD2 matching over 7 bases. This CDR3 contains 14 residues. Germline V CDR1 and CDR2: SQVTM, ANQGSEA. Trimming at V came to 6 bases and at J to 2 bases, leaving 8 bases not matched to a gene. CDR3: CSVGLVVSTDTQYF. CDR3 nucleotide sequence: TGCAGCGTCGGACTAGTAGTCTCCACAGATACGCAGTATTTT.